These 22 T cell receptor beta chains share one sample of origin, sequenced in a study of Ad26.COV2.S vaccination and SARS-CoV-2 variants. Sample treatment: some 20 received Ad26.COV2.S at low or high dose, single or two shots; about 5 received placebo; per-sample allocation not given. Day 63 after the first vaccine or placebo injection was the time point for sampling. The assay was immunoSEQ multiplex PCR, and TCRdb's table has in-frame clones only and misses some. Of some 330,000 clones listed, almost 90% are singletons. The source material was peripheral blood, sampled in a trial of Ad26.COV2.S vaccine versus placebo. The receptors stem from a person aged 18-65 years who received the Ad26.COV2.S COVID-19 vaccine or a placebo.

The J gene is TRBJ2-7, the V gene TRBV19; 10 bases are a match to TRBD1. The CDR3 runs to 15 residues. The J segment lost 2 bases and the V segment lost 4 bases, leaving 5 bases of the junction unmatched. Looked up from germline, CDR1 is LNHDA and CDR2 is SQIVND (reference sequence). CDR3 sequence (DNA): TGTGCCAGTAGTAGCTCGACAGGGGGCACCTACGAGCAGTACTTC. It is translated as CASSSSTGGTYEQYF.

The V call is TRBV7-3, the J call TRBJ1-2; possibly TRBD1 for D (6 bases). V was trimmed by 5 bases and J by 2 bases, leaving 9 bases between them. The CDR3 loop spans 13 amino acids. Germline loops: CDR1 SGHTA, CDR2 FQGTGA. The CDR3: CASSQRGNYGYTF. CDR3 DNA: TGTGCCAGCAGCCAAAGGGGGAACTATGGCTACACCTTC.

This rearrangement joins TRBV25-1 to TRBJ1-1; TRBD1 agrees at 7 bases. J gave up 11 bases and V 4 bases, and 10 bases lay outside the gene matches. This CDR3 has 13 amino acids. The germline V gene has CDR1 MGHDK and CDR2 SYGVNS. CDR3 coding DNA: TGTGCCAGCAGTGCATTGTTAGCGGACAGGGCTTTCTTT. Protein sequence: CASSALLADRAFF.

The genes are TRBV27 and TRBJ1-2, with D tentatively TRBD1 (5 bases). This CDR3 is built from 13 residues. Trimming cost V 6 bases and J 7 bases, with 15 bases left between them. The germline V gene encodes CDR1 MNHEY and CDR2 SMNVEV (reference sequence). CDR3 amino acids: CASRPRGAFGYTF. The CDR3 DNA reads as TGTGCCAGCAGGCCTCGCGGGGCCTTTGGCTACACCTTC.

This clone was counted between two and nine times. The J gene is TRBJ2-2, the V gene TRBV6-2 or TRBV6-3; no clear D. V was trimmed by 2 bases and J by 4 bases, leaving 8 bases between them. This CDR3 contains 14 residues. Germline V gene lookup returns CDR1 MNHEY and CDR2 SVGEGT. The CDR3 region is CASSYAKPTGELFF. CDR3 in DNA: TGTGCCAGCAGTTACGCGAAGCCCACCGGGGAGCTGTTTTTT.

This chain joins TRBV19 and TRBJ2-2, with 7 bases that match TRBD1. J was trimmed by 1 base and V by 6 bases; bases with no gene match: 5. CDR3 length: 15 residues. The V gene's germline CDR1 is LNHDA and CDR2 SQIVND (reference sequence). The CDR3 sequence is CASSLGTVNTGELFF. CDR3 sequence (DNA): TGTGCCAGTAGCCTCGGGACAGTGAACACCGGGGAGCTGTTTTTT.

This CDR3 reads CASSVGGLGYNEQFF. The CDR3 bases are TGTGCCAGTAGTGTAGGGGGTTTGGGCTACAATGAGCAGTTCTTC. V usage is TRBV19 and J usage is TRBJ2-1, with D perhaps matching TRBD1 (6 bases). CDR1 and CDR2 (germline): LNHDA, SQIVND (reference sequence). The CDR3 spans 15 residues. V lost 5 bases, J lost 3 bases, and 14 bases lay in between.

The rearrangement uses TRBV11-2 and TRBJ2-2; D unresolved. The V and J ends lost 5 bases and 1 base respectively, with 8 bases between them. This CDR3 comprises 14 residues. Germline V gives CDR1 SGHAT, CDR2 FQNNGV. CDR3 loop: CASSLWQNTGELFF. As DNA, the CDR3 is TGTGCCAGCAGCCTTTGGCAGAACACCGGGGAGCTGTTTTTT.

The V call is TRBV3-1 (or the pseudogene TRBV3-2), the J call TRBJ2-5, with D hard to call. CDR1 is LGHDT and CDR2 is YNNKEL in the germline V gene (reference sequence). Trimming removed 1 base at V and 3 bases at J, with 12 bases between. CDR3 length equals 15 residues. The CDR3 DNA follows: TGTGCCAGCAGCCAAGTATACGGGCCCAAAGAGACCCAGTACTTC. Its protein is CASSQVYGPKETQYF.

V usage is TRBV10-3 and J usage is TRBJ1-4; D gene unclear. Per the germline V gene, CDR1 is ENHRY and CDR2 is SYGVKD. The V end lost 0 bases, the J end lost 5 bases, and 13 bases lay between the germline ends. This CDR3 has 16 residues. The CDR3 DNA follows: TGTGCCATCAGTGAGTCGACGGAGGGCGAGAATGAAAAACTGTTTTTT. Translating it yields CAISESTEGENEKLFF.

The V call is TRBV19, the J call TRBJ1-2, with D possibly matching TRBD1 (6 bases). The germline V and J ends were trimmed by 9 bases and 4 bases, with 15 bases remaining between them. Per germline, CDR1 LNHDA and CDR2 SQIVND (reference sequence). The CDR3 spans 13 residues. The CDR3 loop reads CARHGTSFYGYTF. In DNA form, the CDR3 reads TGTGCCAGACACGGGACATCATTCTATGGCTACACCTTC.

This clone has only one observation. This chain links TRBV5-1 with TRBJ1-2; D not certain. The CDR3 runs to 13 residues. Germline loops: CDR1 SGHRS, CDR2 YFSETQ. The ends were cut back, 4 bases at V and 4 bases at J, with 11 bases in the middle. The CDR3: CASSPGESYGYTF. The CDR3 bases are TGCGCCAGCAGCCCGGGAGAGAGCTATGGCTACACCTTC.

The chain recombines TRBV28 with TRBJ2-5, with 8 nucleotides matching TRBD1. The CDR3 runs to 16 residues. The V gene's germline CDR1 is MDHEN and CDR2 SYDVKM. J was trimmed by 1 base and V by 2 bases; bases with no gene match: 6. The CDR3 sequence is CASSLQGAITQETQYF. CDR3 coding DNA: TGTGCCAGCAGTTTACAGGGGGCCATTACCCAAGAGACCCAGTACTTC.

This clone was counted between two and nine times. The chain couples TRBV6-6 to TRBJ1-2; D is possibly TRBD1 (6 bases). The V end was cut by 4 bases, the J end by 7 bases, with 13 bases between. CDR1 is MNHNY, CDR2 SVGAGI, per germline (reference sequence). This CDR3 comprises 13 residues. DNA for the CDR3: TGTGCCAGCAGTTCTCGGGGGGCTCTTGGCTACACCTTC. This translates into CASSSRGALGYTF.

A single count supports this clone. The V call is TRBV4-1, the J call TRBJ2-3; possible D gene TRBD2, 6 bases. Germline V gene data show CDR1 as MGHRA and CDR2 as YSYEKL. V was clipped by 6 bases and J by 2 bases, with 18 bases between them. This CDR3 is built from 16 residues. DNA for the CDR3: TGCGCCAGCAGTCAATGGGTACTAGCTAACACAGATACGCAGTATTTT. Protein product: CASSQWVLANTDTQYF.

The rearrangement links TRBV5-1 to TRBJ1-1, with TRBD1 matching 7 bases. Germline V CDR1 and CDR2: SGHRS, YFSETQ. J was trimmed by 6 bases and V by 2 bases; bases with no gene match: 7. CDR3 length: 14 amino acids. This CDR3 is CASSLTGTAPEAFF. CDR3 sequence (DNA): TGCGCCAGCAGCTTAACCGGGACAGCCCCTGAAGCTTTCTTT.

This clone appeared a single time. The V gene is TRBV6-6, the J gene TRBJ1-4; 10 bases align to TRBD1. Trimming cost V 1 base and J 4 bases; bases outside gene matches: 3. The CDR3 sequence is 16 residues long. Looked up from germline, CDR1 is MNHNY and CDR2 is SVGAGI (reference sequence). CDR3 nucleotide sequence: TGTGCCAGCAGTTACTTAAGGACAGGGGGTAATGAAAAACTGTTTTTT. Translated, it gives CASSYLRTGGNEKLFF.

This chain links TRBV5-6 with TRBJ2-4; 8 bases are shared with TRBD2. J gave up 0 bases and V 4 bases, and 6 bases lay outside the gene matches. CDR3 length equals 16 residues. Germline V CDR1 and CDR2: SGHDT, YYEEEE. Here the CDR3 reads CASSHLAGIAKNIQYF. Written as DNA, the CDR3 is TGTGCCAGCAGCCACCTAGCGGGTATAGCCAAAAACATTCAGTACTTC.

The CDR3 coding sequence is TGTGCCAGTAGGGACACCCAGCCAACGAACACCGGGGAGCTGTTTTTT. Its protein product is CASRDTQPTNTGELFF. The chain employs TRBV19 and TRBJ2-2, with D possibly being TRBD1 (5 bases). The CDR3 has 16 amino acids. Between the trimmed V and J ends, which lost 6 bases and 0 bases, there was a span of 14 bases. Looked up from germline, CDR1 is LNHDA and CDR2 is SQIVND (reference sequence). The entire variable domain, with the rest obtained from reference TRBV19 and TRBJ2-2, is as follows: DGGITQSPKYLFRKEGQNVTLSCEQNLNHDAMYWYRQDPGQGLRLIYYSQIVNDFQKGDIAEGYSVSREKKESFPLTVTSAQKNPTAFYLCASRDTQPTNTGELFFGEGSRLTVL.

The chain combines TRBV9 with TRBJ2-3; no firm D call. CDR3 length: 15 residues. Trimming took 0 bases from V and 2 from J, leaving 10 bases between them. Looked up from germline, CDR1 is SGDLS and CDR2 is YYNGEE. The CDR3 spells CASSVAPPFTDTQYF. In nucleotides, the CDR3 is TGTGCCAGCAGCGTAGCCCCGCCCTTCACAGATACGCAGTATTTT.

The CDR3 here is CASRGLSPSYEQYF. In nucleotides, the CDR3 is TGTGCCAGCAGGGGATTATCACCAAGCTACGAGCAGTACTTC. This rearrangement joins TRBV2 to TRBJ2-7; D is uncertain. This CDR3 has 14 residues. Per the germline V gene, CDR1 is SNHLY and CDR2 is FYNNEI. Trimming pared 6 bases from V and 3 bases from J, leaving 15 bases between.

V gene TRBV7-9 combines with J gene TRBJ1-2; weak D call: TRBD1 (5 bases). Germline CDR1 and CDR2: SEHNR and FQNEAQ (reference sequence). V lost 0 bases to trimming and J lost 4 bases, with 21 bases between them. The CDR3 has 18 amino acids. CDR3 nucleotides: TGTGCCAGCAGCTTAGCGCCGACCCGGGACTCTAGGGCCTATGGCTACACCTTC. Protein product: CASSLAPTRDSRAYGYTF.